A single sample is the source of the 25 T cell receptor beta chains below, sequenced in a study of blood T cells in healthy people across ages. Alongside a J-beta primer mix, a sample-barcoded 5' primer served in a second PCR lasting roughly 6 to 11 cycles. TCRdb reprocessed the 5' RACE reads via MiXCR and lists one record per CDR3 protein. The table records 850,000 to 1,000,000 distinct CDR3 sequences, roughly 47% of them present only once. What was sequenced was blood. The receptors here all came from a woman aged 55-70 years in good health.

The chain has TRBV30 and TRBJ2-5, with 8 bases fitting TRBD1. Germline V CDR1 and CDR2: GTSNPN, SVGIG (reference sequence). This CDR3 comprises 12 residues. The ends lost 6 bases at V and 4 bases at J; junction bases unmatched: 4. This chain's CDR3 is CACQGAPETQYF. CDR3 nucleotides: TGTGCCTGTCAGGGGGCCCCAGAGACCCAGTACTTC. Using reference TRBV30 and TRBJ2-5 for the parts outside the CDR3, the full variable domain is SQTIHQWPATLVQPVGSPLSLECTVEGTSNPNLYWYRQAAGRGLQLLFYSVGIGQISSEVPQNLSASRPQDRQFILSSKKLLLSDSGFYLCACQGAPETQYFGPGTRLLVL.

The chain combines TRBV15 with TRBJ2-3, with a tentative D call TRBD2 (6 bases). The CDR3 spans 16 residues. Per the germline V gene, CDR1 is LNHNV and CDR2 is YYDKDF (reference sequence). V dropped 0 bases and J dropped 7 bases, with 17 bases sitting between them. DNA for the CDR3: TGTGCCACCAGCAGAGATGTGGGTGCAGGGAGGAATACGCAGTATTTT. The encoded protein is CATSRDVGAGRNTQYF.

This clonotype was seen a single time. The CDR3 is CASSPGDQYF. In nucleotides, the CDR3 is TGTGCCAGCAGCCCCGGGGATCAGTACTTC. The J gene is TRBJ2-7, the V gene TRBV3-1; a possible D gene is TRBD2 (5 bases). Trimming removed 4 bases from V and 10 bases from J, with 8 bases in between. This CDR3 has 10 residues. Germline loops: CDR1 LGHDT, CDR2 YNNKEL (reference sequence).

This clonotype was seen only a few times. One end of the junction fails to match germline, which may point to a read error. The chain uses TRBV7-3 and TRBJ2-1; 11 nucleotides agree with TRBD2. The CDR3 runs 15 residues. Looked up from germline, CDR1 is SGHTA and CDR2 is FQGTGA. The CDR3 sequence is CASSLLAGEVGEQFF. As DNA, the CDR3 is TGTGCCAGTAGCTTACTAGCGGGAGAAGTAGGAGAGCAGTTCTTC. The full variable domain, rest sourced from reference TRBV7-3 and TRBJ2-1, is GAGVSQTPSNKVTEKGKYVELRCDPISGHTALYWYRQSLGQGPEFLIYFQGTGAADDSGLPNDRFFAVRPEGSVSTLKIQRTERGDSAVYLCASSLLAGEVGEQFFGPGTRLTVL.

This clonotype was detected only a few times. The chain couples TRBV7-2 to TRBJ2-7; 13 bases are shared with TRBD2. The CDR3 has 16 amino acids. Germline-derived CDR1 and CDR2 are SGHTA and FQGNSA. V lost 0 bases and J lost 5; bases outside the gene matches: 4. The CDR3 sequence: CASSLAGLAGVDEQYF. The CDR3, as DNA: TGTGCCAGCAGCTTAGCTGGACTAGCGGGAGTTGACGAGCAGTACTTC.

The J gene is TRBJ2-1, the V gene TRBV20-1; D uncertain. The tail of the sequence fits TRBJ2-7 better, so the J call may be wrong. Germline CDR1 is DFQATT and CDR2 is SNEGSKA (reference sequence). The CDR3 spans 15 residues. DNA of the CDR3: TGCAGTGCTCCCCTCCCAGGAAGCTCCTACAATGAGCAGTACTTC. It encodes CSAPLPGSSYNEQYF.

There are a few counts of this clonotype. This chain connects TRBV20-1 to TRBJ2-5, with D hard to call. The CDR3 extends over 13 amino acids. Trimming took off 6 bases at V and 2 bases at J, with 13 bases between the two ends. The germline V gene has CDR1 DFQATT and CDR2 SNEGSKA (reference sequence). The CDR3 coding sequence is TGCAGTGCCGGATTGGCGGTTCAAGAGACCCAGTACTTC. Protein sequence: CSAGLAVQETQYF.

This chain links TRBV7-9 with TRBJ1-1; 7 bases match TRBD1. Trimming cost V 5 bases and J 4 bases; bases outside gene matches: 25. Germline CDR1 and CDR2: SEHNR and FQNEAQ (reference sequence). CDR3 size: 20 residues. CDR3: CASSPDRPVTLSSRSTEAFF. CDR3 sequence (DNA): TGTGCCAGCAGCCCGGACAGGCCTGTTACTTTATCGTCACGGAGCACTGAAGCTTTCTTT.

J is TRBJ2-5 and V is TRBV29-1; 7 bases are shared with TRBD1. The length of the CDR3 is 13 residues. Germline V lookup: CDR1 SQVTM, CDR2 ANQGSEA. V lost 2 bases, J lost 5 bases, and 5 bases stayed unmatched. CDR3 residues: CSVEIDRVETQYF. The CDR3, as DNA: TGCAGCGTTGAAATAGACAGGGTGGAGACCCAGTACTTC.

The count of this clonotype is one. The chain employs TRBV14 and TRBJ1-2; 11 nucleotides align to TRBD1. The CDR3 contains 15 residues. Germline-derived CDR1 and CDR2 are SGHDN and FVKESK. The V and J ends lost 5 bases and 4 bases, in that order; junction bases with no gene match: 6. CDR3 coding DNA: TGTGCCAGCAGCACCAGGACAGGGGGCATCTATGGCTACACCTTC. Translating it yields CASSTRTGGIYGYTF. Drawing the rest from reference TRBV14 and TRBJ1-2, the complete variable domain is EAGVTQFPSHSVIEKGQTVTLRCDPISGHDNLYWYRRVMGKEIKFLLHFVKESKQDESGMPNNRFLAERTGGTYSTLKVQPAELEDSGVYFCASSTRTGGIYGYTFGSGTRLTVV.

The chain couples TRBV7-9 to TRBJ2-7, with D uncertain. Trimming cost V 8 bases and J 4 bases, with 12 bases left between them. This CDR3 is built from 12 residues. CDR1 is SEHNR and CDR2 is FQNEAQ in the germline V gene (reference sequence). CDR3 region: CASGRESYEQYF. In nucleotides, the CDR3 is TGTGCCAGCGGCCGAGAAAGTTACGAGCAGTACTTC.

The gene calls are TRBV20-1 and TRBJ2-1, with 7 bases fitting TRBD1. The CDR3 is 14 amino acids. The V and J ends lost 5 bases and 0 bases, in that order; junction bases with no gene match: 4. Germline-derived CDR1 and CDR2 are DFQATT and SNEGSKA (reference sequence). Written as DNA, the CDR3 is TGCAGTGCTGCCCGGACAGGCTCCTACAATGAGCAGTTCTTC. It codes for CSAARTGSYNEQFF.

This clonotype was detected only a few times. This rearrangement joins TRBV29-1 to TRBJ2-4; weak D call: TRBD1 (7 bases). Germline V lookup: CDR1 SQVTM, CDR2 ANQGSEA. V lost 1 base to trimming and J lost 9 bases, with 16 bases between them. This CDR3 comprises 14 residues. DNA of the CDR3: TGCAGCGTTGAAGGGCAGGGGGAGGTAGGCATTCAGTACTTC. Residues: CSVEGQGEVGIQYF.

As regards this clonotype: Mismatch with germline at one junction end may stem from a read error. CDR3 in amino acids: CANSPPDSPISYNEQFF. The CDR3 nucleotides read TGTGCCAACTCACCACCCGACAGCCCGATCTCCTACAATGAGCAGTTCTTC. The chain joins TRBV18 to TRBJ2-1; the D gene is possibly TRBD1 (5 bases). The CDR3 covers 17 residues. CDR1 is KGHSH, CDR2 LQKENI, per germline.

Here the CDR3 reads CASSSGGVRLFF. The CDR3 DNA reads TGTGCCAGCAGCTCCGGGGGAGTAAGACTGTTTTTT. The V gene is TRBV12-3 or TRBV12-4, the J gene TRBJ1-4, with D possibly being TRBD1 (5 bases). This CDR3 has 12 residues. Trimming took 6 bases from V and 13 from J, leaving 15 bases between them.

The V gene is TRBV7-2, the J gene TRBJ2-1, with a possible D match to TRBD2 (5 bases). The ends were cut back, 3 bases at V and 7 bases at J, with 13 bases in the middle. The CDR3 contains 14 residues. The germline V gene encodes CDR1 SGHTA and CDR2 FQGNSA. CDR3: CASSLSYSVNEQFF. The CDR3 DNA sequence: TGTGCCAGCAGCTTGAGCTATAGCGTGAATGAGCAGTTCTTC. Combining the CDR3 with reference TRBV7-2 and TRBJ2-1 gives the whole variable domain GAGVSQSPSNKVTEKGKDVELRCDPISGHTALYWYRQSLGQGLEFLIYFQGNSAPDKSGLPSDRFSAERTGGSVSTLTIQRTQQEDSAVYLCASSLSYSVNEQFFGPGTRLTVL.

This sequence joins TRBV20-1 and TRBJ2-5, with D unresolved. The CDR3 is made up of 13 amino acids. Germline loops: CDR1 DFQATT, CDR2 SNEGSKA (reference sequence). Trimming stripped 3 bases from V and 0 bases from J, with 8 bases between. In DNA form, the CDR3 reads TGCAGTGCTAGTAGTTCCAACCAAGAGACCCAGTACTTC. It codes for CSASSSNQETQYF.

This clonotype was seen once. The junction and the germline gene differ at one end; a read error may be behind it. This chain links TRBV28 with TRBJ2-1; 8 nucleotides line up with TRBD2. Looked up from germline, CDR1 is MDHEN and CDR2 is SYDVKM. The CDR3 has 16 amino acids. The CDR3 loop is CASSLGASGPDKEQFF. In DNA, the CDR3 is TGTGCCAGCAGCCTAGGGGCTAGCGGGCCTGACAAGGAGCAGTTCTTC.

In the case of this clonotype: Compared with germline, one end of the junction differs, possibly owing to a read error. The gene calls are TRBV5-1 and TRBJ1-4; the D gene is possibly TRBD1 (5 bases). This CDR3 comprises 15 residues. Germline lookup yields CDR1 SGHRS and CDR2 YFSETQ. The CDR3 coding sequence is TGCGTCAGCAGCTTGGTTGCAGGGAATAATGAAAAACTGTTTTTT. Protein: CVSSLVAGNNEKLFF.

This clonotype was observed a handful of times. An end of the junction does not agree with germline; a read error may underlie this. V gene TRBV28 combines with J gene TRBJ2-7; 10 nucleotides align to TRBD2. Germline CDR1 reads MDHEN; CDR2 reads SYDVKM. The CDR3 is 14 residues long. The CDR3, as DNA: TGTGCCAGCGGTTTCGGACTAGCGGTACAAGGGCAGTACTTC. Its translation: CASGFGLAVQGQYF. Supplemented by reference TRBV28 and TRBJ2-7, the full variable domain reads DVKVTQSSRYLVKRTGEKVFLECVQDMDHENMFWYRQDPGLGLRLIYFSYDVKMKEKGDIPEGYSVSREKKERFSLILESASTNQTSMYLCASGFGLAVQGQYFGPGTRLTVT.

CDR3 amino acids: CASSAGASSSEQYF. The CDR3 DNA follows: TGTGCCAGCAGCGCAGGGGCATCTTCGTCCGAGCAGTACTTC. The chain joins TRBV9 to TRBJ2-4; D perhaps matches TRBD1 (6 bases). The J call may be incorrect, as the DNA end agrees better with TRBJ2-7. CDR1 is SGDLS, CDR2 YYNGEE, per germline. This CDR3 has 14 amino acids.

This chain joins TRBV7-2 and TRBJ2-7; possible D gene TRBD1, 5 bases. This CDR3 contains 15 residues. Between the trimmed V and J ends, which lost 1 base and 0 bases, there was a span of 10 bases. Germline V gene data show CDR1 as SGHTA and CDR2 as FQGNSA. The DNA for the CDR3 is TGTGCCAGCAGCTTAGTGTGGGGCGGCTCCTACGAGCAGTACTTC. Protein product: CASSLVWGGSYEQYF.

The V call is TRBV6-1, the J call TRBJ2-5; 8 bases line up with TRBD1. This CDR3 contains 15 residues. The V and J ends lost 6 bases and 5 bases, in that order; junction bases with no gene match: 11. Germline CDR1 MNHNS, CDR2 SASEGT. CDR3 sequence (DNA): TGTGCCAGCAGCCGGGCGGACAGGGTTTTTGAGACCCAGTACTTC. Amino acid sequence: CASSRADRVFETQYF.

There are a few counts of this clonotype. The chain combines TRBV15 with TRBJ2-3; D is unclear. CDR1 and CDR2 (germline): LNHNV, YYDKDF (reference sequence). The CDR3 has 14 residues. V lost 6 bases to trimming and J lost 6 bases, with 16 bases between them. CDR3 in DNA: TGTGCCACCAGTTCTTACTCGGCTAAGGATACGCAGTATTTT. Its protein product is CATSSYSAKDTQYF.

This clonotype was seen a single time. Sequence at one end of the junction differs from germline and may be a read error. The gene calls are TRBV12-3 or TRBV12-4 and TRBJ1-1; TRBD1 matches at 7 bases. The CDR3 sequence is 14 residues long. The CDR3 loop reads CASSSQGGYTETFF. In DNA form, the CDR3 reads TGTGCCAGCAGTTCCCAGGGGGGCTACACTGAAACTTTCTTT.